This T cell receptor beta chain originates from a study of cytomegalovirus exposure and HLA in healthy donors. The CDR3 has 13 amino acids. V shed 8 bases and J shed 0 bases, with 7 bases lying between them. Germline V CDR1 and CDR2: MNHEY, SMNVEV (reference sequence). Study-wide results and caveats: In vitro work confirmed that a few CMV-associated chains recognize CMV antigens.

This clone has more than one count but fewer than ten. As yet, its antigen is unknown. It was with 60 Vbeta and 13 Jbeta primers that the PCR ran. Data came from immunoSEQ multiplex PCR; TCRdb stores just in-frame clones and leaves some out. Of some 80,000 clones in the sample, 75% to 85% were seen once. Source material: PBMCs. The chain is built from TRBV27 and TRBJ1-4; D gene ambiguous. The TCR was taken from a man between 35 and 55 years old in good health and CMV-seronegative. This CDR3 reads CASAEATNEKLFF. CDR3 nucleotide sequence: TGTGCCAGCGCCGAGGCAACTAATGAAAAACTGTTTTTT. Complete variable domain (other parts from reference TRBV27 and TRBJ1-4): EAQVTQNPRYLITVTGKKLTVTCSQNMNHEYMSWYRQDPGLGLRQIYYSMNVEVTDKGDVPEGYKVSRKEKRNFPLILESPSPNQTSLYFCASAEATNEKLFFGSGTQLSVL.